Listed here are 2 T cell receptor beta chains from one sample, sequenced in a study of response to subunit inactivated influenza vaccine. TCRdb called the RT-PCR reads again in MiXCR, with one record for every CDR3 protein. In the table there are around 540,000 distinct CDR3 sequences, 12% of which are singletons. The source material was PBMCs from blood, sampled on the day of vaccination. These TCRs come from a man aged 45 to 65 who received an inactivated influenza vaccine.

The J gene is TRBJ2-1, the V gene TRBV20-1; TRBD1 matches 10 bases. This CDR3 region has 15 residues. Germline V lookup: CDR1 DFQATT, CDR2 SNEGSKA (reference sequence). The ends lost 1 base at V and 6 bases at J; junction bases unmatched: 6. Here the CDR3 reads CSARVGTGVTNEQFF. The CDR3 region has the DNA TGCAGTGCTAGAGTAGGGACAGGGGTCACCAATGAGCAGTTCTTC.

The chain uses TRBV6-2 or TRBV6-3 and TRBJ2-7, with 10 nucleotides matching TRBD2. Germline loops: CDR1 MNHEY, CDR2 SVGEGT. This CDR3 spans 15 amino acids. The ends lost 6 bases at V and 2 bases at J; junction bases unmatched: 7. CDR3 bases: TGTGCCAGCAGGCCGGGACTAGCGCCAGCCTACGAGCAGTACTTC. Its protein is CASRPGLAPAYEQYF.